This entry concerns a single T cell receptor (beta chain). This clone was seen only once. It lacks a known antigen. No clone much larger than this one lies a single base away; base qualities are absent. The germline V gene encodes CDR1 SGDLS and CDR2 YYNGEE. The CDR3 contains 13 residues, cysteine and phenylalanine counted. This entry keeps only the CDR3 DNA: 39 bases, framed from base 1. V drops 0 bases and J drops 6 bases, leaving 9 bases in between. The data were obtained in a study of blood T cell repertoires in COVID-19 (dated by TCRdb to the early 2020s). With regard to the full study: Samples covering the acute and convalescent phases of COVID-19 were provided by collaborators in the United States, Italy and Spain. The sample metadata nearly always contained a de-identified subject ID, COVID-19 status, age in years and sex. Where HLA class I and class II types were available, the types were taken from metadata supplied by the sample provider, not from assay-based typing. Deeply sampled blood TCRbeta repertoires from subjects exposed to, actively infected with, or recovered from COVID-19 were included in the dataset. Samples were obtained from the ongoing ImmuneRACE study (first 160 participants) and from over 1,000 subjects provided by 6 global collaborators. The material from the prospective study consisted of cDNA or gDNA derived from T cells, B-cell-depleted T cells, or PBMCs. The repertoires were released in a freely available public database meant as a resource for research on the immune response to SARS-CoV-2. Summary of the overall study and its limitations: The quantity of clinical and demographic metadata differed by source and by participant and was supplied without curation.

TCRbeta CDR3 regions were amplified from genomic DNA using the immunoSEQ Assay, a bias-controlled multiplex PCR. The published analysis was carried out like this. Nucleated cell counts per sample were estimated from amplification of reference gene primers within the assay. Sequence reads were collapsed and filtered to measure the absolute abundance of every unique TCRbeta CDR3 rearrangement. Productive Simpson clonality was computed per sample as the square root of Simpson's diversity index over productive rearrangements. TCRdb re-hosts the immuneACCESS table, in-frame sequences only. Its copies lack some clones; in the studies checked, an unresolved V gene accounts for under half of them, and the cause for the rest is not known. V, J and clone size derive from that table, while D and trimming were established from the DNA sequence. This sample is represented by around 60,000 clones; roughly 89% of them were singletons. Of the sample, under 1.5% is held by the ten largest clones.

Each collaborating institution followed its own protocols to collect whole blood in K2EDTA tubes. Collaborator samples were shipped for TCRbeta analysis as frozen whole blood, isolated PBMCs, or DNA extracted from either sample type. Sequencing input: peripheral blood. The V gene is TRBV9 and the J gene is TRBJ1-1, with TRBD1 perhaps the D gene, on 6 matching bases. This sequence originates from an elderly woman with acute or convalescent COVID-19. The DNA sequence is as follows: TGTGCCAGCAGCGTAGGACAGGAGGCTGAAGCTTTCTTT. Its amino acids are CASSVGQEAEAFF. With all but the CDR3 taken from the reference TRBV9 and TRBJ1-1 genes, the full variable domain is: DSGVTQTPKHLITATGQRVTLRCSPRSGDLSVYWYQQSLDQGLQFLIQYYNGEERAKGNILERFSAQQFPDLHSELNLSSLELGDSALYFCASSVGQEAEAFFGQGTRLTVV.